This record concerns one T cell receptor beta chain sequence. Its target is not known. The same CDR3 can be traced to other DNA sequences in this sample. The sample originates from a study of CD8+ T cells in alopecia areata. General study results and limits: Treatment with tofacitinib significantly lowered scalp clonality and reduced expanded CD8+ clones among the top 100.

TCR sequencing used cDNA made by reverse transcription of extracted RNA. The data were produced by immunoSEQ multiplex PCR, yet TCRdb's version contains in-frame clones alone and is incomplete. This sample has about 150,000 clones, with roughly 52% found just once. From germline, CDR1 is LNHDA and CDR2 SQIVND (reference sequence). V was shortened by 1 base and J by 5 bases, with 6 bases between the two germline ends. The CDR3 extends over 12 amino acids. Treatment of the sample: oral pan-JAK inhibitor, 5-10 mg twice daily. The specimen comprised CD8+ T cells sorted from blood, sampled at week 4, from a patient treated with tofacitinib. This clonotype was obtained from a human donor with alopecia areata. The V and J genes are TRBV19 and TRBJ2-7; D is possibly TRBD2 (5 bases). The CDR3 spells CASSIGGNEQYF. The CDR3 coding sequence is TGTGCCAGTAGTATAGGAGGGAACGAGCAGTACTTC.